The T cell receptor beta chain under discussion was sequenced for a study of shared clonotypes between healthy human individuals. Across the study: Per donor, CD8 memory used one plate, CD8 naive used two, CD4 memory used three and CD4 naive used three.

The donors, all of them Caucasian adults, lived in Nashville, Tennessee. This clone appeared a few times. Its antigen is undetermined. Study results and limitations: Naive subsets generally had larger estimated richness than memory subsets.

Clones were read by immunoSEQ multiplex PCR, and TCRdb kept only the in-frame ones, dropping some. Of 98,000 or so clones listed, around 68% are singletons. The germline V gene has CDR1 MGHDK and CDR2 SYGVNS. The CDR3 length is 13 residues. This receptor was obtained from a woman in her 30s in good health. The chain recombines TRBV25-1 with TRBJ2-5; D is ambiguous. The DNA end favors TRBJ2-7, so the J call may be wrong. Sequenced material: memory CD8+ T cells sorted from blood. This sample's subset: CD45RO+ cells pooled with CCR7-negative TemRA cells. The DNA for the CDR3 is TGTGCCAGCAAGGCCAAAAGCTCCTACGAGCAGTACTTC. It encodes CASKAKSSYEQYF.